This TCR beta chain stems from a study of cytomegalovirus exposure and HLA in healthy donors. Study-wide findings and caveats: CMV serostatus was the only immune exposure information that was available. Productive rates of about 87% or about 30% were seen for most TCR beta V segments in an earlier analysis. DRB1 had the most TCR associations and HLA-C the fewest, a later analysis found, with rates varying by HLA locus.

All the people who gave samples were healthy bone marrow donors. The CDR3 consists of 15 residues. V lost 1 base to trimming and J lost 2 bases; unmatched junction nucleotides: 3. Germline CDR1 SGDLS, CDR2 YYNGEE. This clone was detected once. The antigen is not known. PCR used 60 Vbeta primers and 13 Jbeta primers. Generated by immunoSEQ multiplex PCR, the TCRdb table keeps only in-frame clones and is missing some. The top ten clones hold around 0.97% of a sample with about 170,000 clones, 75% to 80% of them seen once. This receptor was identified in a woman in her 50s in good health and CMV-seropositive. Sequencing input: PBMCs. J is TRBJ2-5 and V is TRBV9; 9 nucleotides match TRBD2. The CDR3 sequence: CASSVLAGNQETQYF. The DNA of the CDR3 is TGTGCCAGCAGCGTACTAGCGGGGAATCAAGAGACCCAGTACTTC.